This T cell receptor beta chain was sequenced during a study of T cells after yellow fever vaccination. Across the whole study: Any fraction with a low cell number was prepared using SMART-Seq v4 Ultra Low Input.

In TCRdb, the 5' RACE reads were re-called with MiXCR into one record per CDR3 protein. Counted here are around 320,000 distinct CDR3 sequences, around 4.4% occurring once; the ten biggest clones make up roughly 19%. Study findings and constraints: It was the secondary response that reached its peak faster, day 5 versus 15, but it was weaker. Contamination of FACS-sorted repertoires by abundant clonotypes from the bulk population could occur.

There are a few counts of this clonotype. No antigen is known for it. The V gene lost 3 bases and the J gene lost 4 bases, with 16 bases spanning the gap. This CDR3 spans 16 amino acids. The germline V gene encodes CDR1 LNHDA and CDR2 SQIVND (reference sequence). The material was PBMCs, obtained 15 days after the yellow fever booster vaccination. The source of this sequence is a man aged 18-30 years who received the YFV17D yellow fever vaccine. This chain links TRBV19 with TRBJ2-1; D gene uncertain. CDR3 DNA: TGTGCCAGTAGTATTATAGGCCCCCCTAGTTACAATGAGCAGTTCTTC. Translation: CASSIIGPPSYNEQFF.